This TCR beta chain was recovered during a study of T cells after yellow fever vaccination (dated by TCRdb to between 2019 and 2020). Some background on the complete study: The SMART-Seq v4 Ultra Low Input RNA kit was used to prepare libraries from fractions with low cell numbers. To follow T-cell clones before and after primary and booster YFV17D yellow fever vaccination, bulk TCR alpha and beta repertoires were sequenced over time. Blood samples were taken at several timepoints before and after primary and secondary immunization, and bulk PBMC replicates and cell subsets were isolated. Two healthy male donors, one aged 18 to 30 and one aged 30 to 39 years, were included in the cohort.

The germline V gene supplies CDR1 SGHNT and CDR2 YENEEA. Germline trimming amounts to 3 bases on V and 4 bases on J, with 6 as the count of junction bases outside the gene matches. The CDR3 contains 14 residues, cysteine and phenylalanine counted. The CDR3 DNA has 42 bases and is translated from base 1. TCR cDNA was synthesized by 5'RACE template switching, through which a universal primer site and unique molecular identifiers were introduced. Priming for cDNA synthesis came from both the TCR alpha and TCR beta constant segments. Library amplification used two PCR steps, and the second PCR step added sample barcodes and sequencing adapters. Sequencing of the libraries was done on either Illumina HiSeq 2500 (2x100 bp) or NovaSeq (2x150 bp). The study's own analysis went as follows. Reads were demultiplexed and collapsed into UMI consensus sequences with MIGEC, and V(D)J alignment was performed with MiXCR. Vaccine-responding clonotypes were identified with edgeR using replicate PBMC samples, with FDR below 0.01 and a log2 fold change above 5 up to day 15 being required. Each bulk clonotype was labeled CD4 or CD8 based on which sequenced repertoire, CD4 or CD8, contained the clonotype at higher abundance. The public sequencing data were trimmed at Q25 with fastp and processed into clonotypes with MiXCR by TCRdb, which kept only in-frame beta chains. Every CDR3 protein is listed once, alongside the most common genes and DNA of its rows. The V and J calls reflect TCRdb's pipeline rather than the authors' work. The sample data list around 100,000 distinct CDR3 sequences, and 8.4% of these were observed just once. The top ten clones comprise around 25% of the sample.

What the authors observed across the whole study: After the booster, most clones that had expanded after primary vaccination were detected again (about 97% of CD4 and about 88% of CD8), suggesting broad maintenance of memory. A small fraction of clonotypes showed up in both the CD4 and CD8 compartments, probably as a result of convergent recombination. Because the study included only a couple of donors, the extent to which the findings can be generalized is limited. Computational filtering was required because FACS-sorted repertoires could contain abundant contaminating clonotypes from the bulk population. Compared with the primary T-cell response, the secondary T-cell response was weaker but faster, peaking on day 5 rather than day 15.

Comment on this clonotype: There is no known antigen for this receptor. No per-base quality is available; no much larger clone lies one base away.

Interpreted using the paper, the treatment or condition label stands for: live attenuated yellow fever vaccine strain. A standard Ficoll-Paque protocol was used to isolate PBMCs from peripheral blood. Dynabeads CD4 and CD8 positive selection kits were used to isolate the CD4 and CD8 T-cell fractions. RNA was extracted with TriZol from bulk PBMCs, CD4 and CD8 fractions, and dextramer-positive and dextramer-negative fractions. This chain is built from TRBV11-3 and TRBJ2-7, with 7 bases aligning to TRBD2. The clonotype originates from a man aged 25 to 45 who received the YFV17D yellow fever vaccine. The sequences come from CD8+ T cells sorted from PBMCs, collected 45 days after the yellow fever booster vaccination. The nucleotide sequence reads TGTGCCAGCAGCTTTGGGGGGGAGGGATACGAGCAGTACTTC. Its protein reads: CASSFGGEGYEQYF.